The rows below give T cell receptor beta chains drawn from one sample of a study of regulatory T cells in long-lasting Graves disease. TCRdb reprocessed the multiplex PCR reads via MiXCR and lists one record per CDR3 protein. This sample has 400,000 to 500,000 distinct CDR3 sequences, with around a fifth found just once. This sample comprised peripheral blood mononuclear cells (PBMCs), obtained when the disease was refractory, from a patient treated with antithyroid drugs. Receptor source: a female donor with Graves disease. The CDR3 runs from the conserved cysteine through the conserved F or W. The listing skips clone size in some rows; elsewhere it reads once, few, many or a size class.

v_call	clone_size	j_call	cdr3_aa
TRBV20-1	many	TRBJ2-7	CSAGTAGTSVTYEQYF
TRBV10-3	few	TRBJ1-2	CATQSTQGGNYGYTF
TRBV4-3	NA	TRBJ2-7	CASSQDKSVDYEQYF
TRBV19	NA	TRBJ2-5	CASSMDLAGGQETQYF
TRBV28	many	TRBJ2-7	CAILSGGGDEQYF
TRBV18	NA	TRBJ1-2	CASSPMRGDGYTF
TRBV29-1	many	TRBJ1-6	CSVGAGDASPLHF
TRBV24-1	few	TRBJ2-6	CATSDPTDEDGANVLTF
TRBV28	few	TRBJ2-1	CASSPILDNEQFF
TRBV14	NA	TRBJ2-7	CASSRGQVREQYF
TRBV7-2	few	TRBJ2-7	CASSSTPQGYEQYF
TRBV20-1	NA	TRBJ1-5	CSARSNRGVFYQPQHF
TRBV30	NA	TRBJ2-7	CAWSVGTSAYEQYF
TRBV28	many	TRBJ1-6	CASSSRTGMKGSPLHF
TRBV28	many	TRBJ2-7	CASSPGGFESGEQYF
TRBV28	NA	TRBJ1-6	CASSLAIRGLALHF
TRBV10-3	many	TRBJ1-2	CAIAGTDNHGYTF
TRBV6-2/TRBV6-3	few	TRBJ2-7	CASSYSRSRWEEQYF
TRBV7-6	NA	TRBJ2-1	CASSPMRGNEQFF
TRBV7-3	few	TRBJ2-7	CASSLTSGNSYEQYF
TRBV28	many	TRBJ1-2	CASSLSGTGFYGYTF
TRBV7-2	many	TRBJ2-7	CASSLGPDSYEQYF
TRBV10-3	few	TRBJ2-2	CTISEWGSGSGTGELFF
TRBV28	many	TRBJ1-5	CASSLLGNYQPQHF
TRBV19	NA	TRBJ2-2	CASSANPGLAGVGELFF
TRBV30	NA	TRBJ2-3	CAWSRLAGSTDTQYF
TRBV5-1	NA	TRBJ2-5	CASSKGQVSYETQYF
TRBV12-3/TRBV12-4	few	TRBJ2-1	CASSLISGTDTYNEQFF
TRBV9	NA	TRBJ2-2	CASSGSGTNTGELFF
TRBV9	NA	TRBJ2-7	CASSPRGDGAFAEQYF
TRBV19	NA	TRBJ2-7	CASSYRTGWDEQYF
TRBV6-1	many	TRBJ1-1	CASSEVRGLTEAFF
TRBV7-8	once	TRBJ2-2	CASFPNGRNTGELFF
TRBV30	many	TRBJ1-5	CAWDTGGNQPQHF
TRBV12-3/TRBV12-4	NA	TRBJ2-3	CASTLGGTQYF
TRBV2	NA	TRBJ2-5	CASSSPGGGGMETQYF
TRBV10-3	few	TRBJ2-2	CAISEGQGNTGELFF
TRBV7-2	NA	TRBJ1-6	CASSQELSTTRNSPLHF